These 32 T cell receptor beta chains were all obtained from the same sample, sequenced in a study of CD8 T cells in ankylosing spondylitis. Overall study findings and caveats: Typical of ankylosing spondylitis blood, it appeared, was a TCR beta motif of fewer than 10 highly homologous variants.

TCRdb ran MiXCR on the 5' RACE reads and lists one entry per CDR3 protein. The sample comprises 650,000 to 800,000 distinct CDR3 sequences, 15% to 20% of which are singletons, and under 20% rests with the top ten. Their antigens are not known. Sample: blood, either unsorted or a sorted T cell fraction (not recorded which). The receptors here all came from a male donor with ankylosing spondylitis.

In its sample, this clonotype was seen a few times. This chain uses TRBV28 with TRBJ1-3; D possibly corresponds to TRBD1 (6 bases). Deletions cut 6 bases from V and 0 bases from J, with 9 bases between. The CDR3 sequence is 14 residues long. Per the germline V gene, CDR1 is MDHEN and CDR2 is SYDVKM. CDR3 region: CASRQGFSGNTIYF. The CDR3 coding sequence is TGTGCCAGCAGACAGGGATTCTCTGGAAACACCATATATTTT.

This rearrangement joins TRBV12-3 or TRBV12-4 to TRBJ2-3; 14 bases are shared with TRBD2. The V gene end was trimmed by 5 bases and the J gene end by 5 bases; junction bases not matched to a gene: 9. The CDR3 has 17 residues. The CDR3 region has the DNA TGTGCCAGCAGTCCTGGACTAGCGGGAGGTACTGGAGATACGCAGTATTTT. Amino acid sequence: CASSPGLAGGTGDTQYF.

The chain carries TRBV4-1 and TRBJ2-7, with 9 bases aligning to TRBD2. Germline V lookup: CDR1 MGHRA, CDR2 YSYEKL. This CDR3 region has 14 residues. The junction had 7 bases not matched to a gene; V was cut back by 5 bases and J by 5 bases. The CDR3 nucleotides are TGCGCCAGCAGCTTTCAGACTAGCGGCCACGAGCAGTACTTC. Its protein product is CASSFQTSGHEQYF.

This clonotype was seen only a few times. CDR3 region: CSVEPDKETQYF. CDR3 coding DNA: TGCAGCGTTGAACCGGACAAGGAGACCCAGTACTTC. The rearrangement uses TRBV29-1 and TRBJ2-5, with a possible D match to TRBD1 (5 bases). The V gene lost 2 bases and the J gene lost 5 bases, with 9 bases spanning the gap. The CDR3 has 12 residues. The V gene's germline CDR1 is SQVTM and CDR2 ANQGSEA.

As DNA, the CDR3 is TGTGCCAGCACCCCCCCCGGGGGGTACGAGCAGTACTTC. Amino acids: CASTPPGGYEQYF. V usage is TRBV7-9 and J usage is TRBJ2-7, with TRBD2 matching over 7 bases. V dropped 7 bases and J dropped 4; count of bases not matched to a gene: 7. CDR3 size: 13 residues. The V gene's germline CDR1 is SEHNR and CDR2 FQNEAQ (reference sequence).

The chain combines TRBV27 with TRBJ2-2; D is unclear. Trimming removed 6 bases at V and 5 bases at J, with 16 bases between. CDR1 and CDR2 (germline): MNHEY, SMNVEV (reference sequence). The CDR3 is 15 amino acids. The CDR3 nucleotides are TGTGCCAGCAGCACGTTAAACGACATAACCGGGGAGCTGTTTTTT. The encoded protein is CASSTLNDITGELFF.

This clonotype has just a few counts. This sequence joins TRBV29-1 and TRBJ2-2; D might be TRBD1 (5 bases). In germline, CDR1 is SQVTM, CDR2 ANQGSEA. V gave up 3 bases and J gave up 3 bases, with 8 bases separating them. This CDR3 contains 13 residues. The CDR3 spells CSVDPGHTGELFF. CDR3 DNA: TGCAGCGTTGACCCAGGGCACACCGGGGAGCTGTTTTTT.

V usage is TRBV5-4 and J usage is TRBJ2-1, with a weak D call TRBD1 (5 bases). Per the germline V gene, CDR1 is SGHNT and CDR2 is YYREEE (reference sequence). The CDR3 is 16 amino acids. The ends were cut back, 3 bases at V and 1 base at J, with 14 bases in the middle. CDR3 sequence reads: CASSSSRVRSYNEQFF. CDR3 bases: TGTGCCAGCAGCTCCAGCAGGGTTCGGTCCTACAATGAGCAGTTCTTC.

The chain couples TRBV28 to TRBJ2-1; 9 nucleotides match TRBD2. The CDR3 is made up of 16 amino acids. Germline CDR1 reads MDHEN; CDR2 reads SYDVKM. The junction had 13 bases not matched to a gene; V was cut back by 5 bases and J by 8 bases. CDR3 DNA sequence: TGTGCCAGCAGTGCTTTAGGGGGACTAGCAGCGGATGAGCAGTTCTTC. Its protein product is CASSALGGLAADEQFF.

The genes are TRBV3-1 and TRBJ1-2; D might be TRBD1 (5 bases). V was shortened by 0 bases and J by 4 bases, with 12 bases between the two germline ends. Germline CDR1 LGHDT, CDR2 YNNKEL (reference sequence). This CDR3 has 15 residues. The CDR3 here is CASSQEGVMGYGYTF. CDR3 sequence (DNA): TGTGCCAGCAGCCAAGAAGGGGTTATGGGCTATGGCTACACCTTC.

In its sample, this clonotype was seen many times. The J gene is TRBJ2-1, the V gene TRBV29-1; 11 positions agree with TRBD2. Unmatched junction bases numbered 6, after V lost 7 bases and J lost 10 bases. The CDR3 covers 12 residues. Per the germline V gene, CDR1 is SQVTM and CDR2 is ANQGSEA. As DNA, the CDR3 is TGCAGCGACAGGATAGCGGGAGGGGAGCAGTTCTTC. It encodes CSDRIAGGEQFF.

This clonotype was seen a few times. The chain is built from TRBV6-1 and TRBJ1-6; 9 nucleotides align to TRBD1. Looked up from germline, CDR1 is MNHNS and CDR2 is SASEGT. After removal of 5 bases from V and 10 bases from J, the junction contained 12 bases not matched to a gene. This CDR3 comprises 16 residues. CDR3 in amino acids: CASSNGDRVKSSPLHF. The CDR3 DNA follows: TGTGCCAGCAGTAATGGGGACAGGGTGAAGTCCTCACCCCTCCACTTT.

CDR3 residues: CASSQNPGLTSYNEQFF. Written as DNA, the CDR3 is TGTGCCAGCAGCCAAAACCCGGGACTTACTTCCTACAATGAGCAGTTCTTC. The chain links TRBV4-2 to TRBJ2-1, with D perhaps matching TRBD2 (6 bases). Trimming left V 2 bases short and J 1 base short, with 15 bases between. Per germline, CDR1 LGHNA and CDR2 YNFKEQ. This CDR3 spans 17 amino acids.

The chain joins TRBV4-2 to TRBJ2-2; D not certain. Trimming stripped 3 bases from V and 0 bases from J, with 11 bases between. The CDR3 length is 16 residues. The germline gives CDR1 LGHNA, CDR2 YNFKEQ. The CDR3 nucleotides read TGTGCCAGCAGCCATAGGACGGACGCGAACACCGGGGAGCTGTTTTTT. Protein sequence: CASSHRTDANTGELFF.

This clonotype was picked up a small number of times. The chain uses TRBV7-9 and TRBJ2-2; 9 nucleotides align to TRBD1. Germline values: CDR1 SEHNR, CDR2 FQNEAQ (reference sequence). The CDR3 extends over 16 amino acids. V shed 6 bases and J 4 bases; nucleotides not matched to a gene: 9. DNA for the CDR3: TGTGCCAGCAGGACACAGGGGGCGATAGGCACCGGGGAGCTGTTTTTT. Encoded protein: CASRTQGAIGTGELFF. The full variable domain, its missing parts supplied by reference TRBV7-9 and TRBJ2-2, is DTGVSQNPRHKITKRGQNVTFRCDPISEHNRLYWYRQTLGQGPEFLTYFQNEAQLEKSRLLSDRFSAERPKGSFSTLEIQRTEQGDSAMYLCASRTQGAIGTGELFFGEGSRLTVL.

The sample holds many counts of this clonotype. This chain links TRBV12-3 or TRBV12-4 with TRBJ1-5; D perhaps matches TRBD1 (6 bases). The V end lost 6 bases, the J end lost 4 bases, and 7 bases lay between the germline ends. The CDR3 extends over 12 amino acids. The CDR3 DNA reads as TGTGCCAGCAGGCAGGGGAATCAGCCCCAGCATTTT. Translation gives CASRQGNQPQHF.

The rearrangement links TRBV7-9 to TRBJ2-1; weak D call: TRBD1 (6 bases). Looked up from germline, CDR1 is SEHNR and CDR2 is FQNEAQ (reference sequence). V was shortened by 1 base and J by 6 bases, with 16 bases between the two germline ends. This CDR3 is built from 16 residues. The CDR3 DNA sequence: TGTGCCAGCAGCTTAGGCCGATCAGGGGAGAGCAATGAGCAGTTCTTC. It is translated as CASSLGRSGESNEQFF.

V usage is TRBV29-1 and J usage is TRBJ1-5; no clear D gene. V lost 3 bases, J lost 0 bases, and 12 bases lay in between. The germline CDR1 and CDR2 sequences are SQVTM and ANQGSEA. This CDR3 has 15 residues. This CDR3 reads CSVDFTEYSNQPQHF. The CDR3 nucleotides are TGCAGCGTTGATTTTACAGAATATAGCAATCAGCCCCAGCATTTT.

Here the CDR3 DNA reads TGTGCCAGTAGTATCGGGCAGGGGAACAGTTCACCCCTCCACTTT. Translating gives CASSIGQGNSSPLHF. This chain connects TRBV19 to TRBJ1-6, with D possibly TRBD1 on 6 matching bases. CDR3 length equals 15 residues. Germline CDR1 reads LNHDA; CDR2 reads SQIVND (reference sequence). Trimming took 3 bases from V and 9 from J, leaving 15 bases between them.

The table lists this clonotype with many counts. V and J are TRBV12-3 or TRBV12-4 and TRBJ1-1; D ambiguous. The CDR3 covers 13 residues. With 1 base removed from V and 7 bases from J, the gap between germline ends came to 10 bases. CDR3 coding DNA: TGTGCCAGCAGTTTAGGGCAGGTCGGTGAAGCTTTCTTT. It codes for CASSLGQVGEAFF.

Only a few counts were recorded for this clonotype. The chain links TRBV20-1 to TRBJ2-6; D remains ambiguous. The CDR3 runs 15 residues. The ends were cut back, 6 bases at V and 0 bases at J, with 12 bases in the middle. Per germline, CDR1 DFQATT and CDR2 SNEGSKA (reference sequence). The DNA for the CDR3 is TGCAGTGCCCCTCCCCTGACCTCTGGGGCCAACGTCCTGACTTTC. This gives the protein CSAPPLTSGANVLTF.

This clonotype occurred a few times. CDR3 sequence reads: CASSGRGRGPNTGELFF. As DNA, the CDR3 is TGTGCCAGCAGCGGCCGGGGGCGGGGGCCCAACACCGGGGAGCTGTTTTTT. The rearrangement uses TRBV9 and TRBJ2-2; possibly TRBD2 for D (7 bases). This CDR3 spans 17 amino acids. Trimming shortened V by 3 bases and J by 2 bases, and 17 bases separated the two germline ends. Germline loops: CDR1 SGDLS, CDR2 YYNGEE.

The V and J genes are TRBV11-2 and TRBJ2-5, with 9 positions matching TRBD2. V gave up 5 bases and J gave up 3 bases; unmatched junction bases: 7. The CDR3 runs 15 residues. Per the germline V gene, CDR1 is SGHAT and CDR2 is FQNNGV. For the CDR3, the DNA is TGTGCCAGCAGCCCGGGACTAGCTCGGGAAGAGACCCAGTACTTC. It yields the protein CASSPGLAREETQYF.

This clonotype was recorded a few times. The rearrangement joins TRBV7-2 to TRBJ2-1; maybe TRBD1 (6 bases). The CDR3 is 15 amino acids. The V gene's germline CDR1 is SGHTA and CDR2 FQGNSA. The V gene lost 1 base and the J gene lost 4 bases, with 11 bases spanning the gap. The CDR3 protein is CASSLEGTKYNEQFF. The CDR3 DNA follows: TGTGCCAGCAGCTTAGAGGGGACAAAGTACAATGAGCAGTTCTTC.

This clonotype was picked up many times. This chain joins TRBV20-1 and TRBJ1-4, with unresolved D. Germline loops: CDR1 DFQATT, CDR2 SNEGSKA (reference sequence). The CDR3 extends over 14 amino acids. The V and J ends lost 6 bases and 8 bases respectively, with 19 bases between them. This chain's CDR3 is CSARLQRPGEKLFF. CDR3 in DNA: TGCAGTGCGCGGCTCCAGCGGCCGGGGGAAAAACTGTTTTTT.

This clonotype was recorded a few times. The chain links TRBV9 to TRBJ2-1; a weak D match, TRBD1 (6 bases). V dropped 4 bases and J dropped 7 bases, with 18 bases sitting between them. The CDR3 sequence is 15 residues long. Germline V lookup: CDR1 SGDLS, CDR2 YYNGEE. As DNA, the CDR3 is TGTGCCAGCAGCACCCGGACAGACCTTATTAATGAGCAGTTCTTC. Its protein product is CASSTRTDLINEQFF. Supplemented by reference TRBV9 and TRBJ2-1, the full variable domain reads DSGVTQTPKHLITATGQRVTLRCSPRSGDLSVYWYQQSLDQGLQFLIQYYNGEERAKGNILERFSAQQFPDLHSELNLSSLELGDSALYFCASSTRTDLINEQFFGPGTRLTVL.

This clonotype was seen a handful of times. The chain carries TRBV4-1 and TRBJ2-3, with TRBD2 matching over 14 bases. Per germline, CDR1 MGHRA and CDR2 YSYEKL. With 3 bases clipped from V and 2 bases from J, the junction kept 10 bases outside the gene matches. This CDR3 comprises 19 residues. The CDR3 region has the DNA TGCGCCAGCAGCCAGGGACTAGCGGGGGTTTTTTCCGACACAGATACGCAGTATTTT. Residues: CASSQGLAGVFSDTDTQYF.

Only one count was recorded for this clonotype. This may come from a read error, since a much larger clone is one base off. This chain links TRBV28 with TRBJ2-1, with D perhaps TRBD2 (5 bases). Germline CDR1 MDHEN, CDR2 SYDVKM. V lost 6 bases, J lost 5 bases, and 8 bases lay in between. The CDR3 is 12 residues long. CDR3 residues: CASRDLDNEQFF. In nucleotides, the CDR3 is TGTGCCAGCAGGGACTTGGACAATGAGCAGTTCTTC.

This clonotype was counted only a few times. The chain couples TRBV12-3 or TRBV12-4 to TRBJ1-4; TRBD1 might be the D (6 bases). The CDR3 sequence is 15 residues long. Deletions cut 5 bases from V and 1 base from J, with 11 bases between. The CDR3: CASSIRGGTNEKLFF. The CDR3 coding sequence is TGTGCCAGCAGTATCAGGGGAGGAACTAATGAAAAACTGTTTTTT.

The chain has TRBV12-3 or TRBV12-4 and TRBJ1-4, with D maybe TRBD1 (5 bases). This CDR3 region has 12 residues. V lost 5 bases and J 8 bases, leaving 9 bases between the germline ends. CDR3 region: CASSTRDEKLFF. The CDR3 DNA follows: TGTGCCAGCAGTACCCGGGACGAAAAACTGTTTTTT.

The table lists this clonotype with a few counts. The CDR3 is CASSQLGGGSYEQYF. CDR3 nucleotides: TGTGCCAGCAGCCAATTAGGCGGGGGGTCCTACGAGCAGTACTTC. The genes are TRBV14 and TRBJ2-7; 8 nucleotides match TRBD2. The germline CDR1 and CDR2 sequences are SGHDN and FVKESK. The ends lost 2 bases at V and 1 base at J; junction bases unmatched: 4. The CDR3 is made up of 15 amino acids.

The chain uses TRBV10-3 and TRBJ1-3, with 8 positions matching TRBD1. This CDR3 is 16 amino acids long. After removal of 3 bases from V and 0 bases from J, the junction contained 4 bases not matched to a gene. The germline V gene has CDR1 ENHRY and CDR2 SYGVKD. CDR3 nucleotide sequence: TGTGCCATCAGTGAACACGGGACAGGCTCTGGAAACACCATATATTTT. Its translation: CAISEHGTGSGNTIYF.